This T cell receptor (beta chain) was recorded in a study of read filtering for tumor transcriptome and immune sequencing. Molecular barcoded adaptors covering alpha/delta and beta/gamma chains were used on roughly 400 ng RNA. Via MiXCR, TCRdb re-called the reads, giving one row per CDR3 protein. There are about 46,000 distinct CDR3 sequences in the sample; approximately 12% occur only once, and roughly 15% lies in the top ten. Sequencing used a population of CD138-negative cells sorted from bone marrow. This TCR was sampled from a donor aged 40 or older with multiple myeloma.

The CDR3 protein is CASSPGSGASYEQYF. CDR3 nucleotide sequence: TGTGCCAGCAGCCCAGGTAGCGGAGCCTCCTACGAGCAGTACTTC. This rearrangement joins TRBV5-4 to TRBJ2-7; a possible D gene is TRBD2 (6 bases). This CDR3 is built from 15 residues. Germline V gene data show CDR1 as SGHNT and CDR2 as YYREEE (reference sequence). Between the trimmed V and J ends, which lost 4 bases and 0 bases, there was a span of 14 bases.